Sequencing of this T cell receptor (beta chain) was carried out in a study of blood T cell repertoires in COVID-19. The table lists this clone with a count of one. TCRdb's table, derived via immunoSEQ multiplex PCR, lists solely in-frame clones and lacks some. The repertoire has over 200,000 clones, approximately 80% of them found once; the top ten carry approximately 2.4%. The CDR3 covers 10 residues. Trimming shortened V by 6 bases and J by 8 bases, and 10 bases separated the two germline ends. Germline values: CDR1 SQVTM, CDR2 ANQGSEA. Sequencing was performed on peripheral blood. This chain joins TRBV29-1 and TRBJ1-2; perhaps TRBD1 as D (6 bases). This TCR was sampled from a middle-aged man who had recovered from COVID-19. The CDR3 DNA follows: TGCAGCGTCCGACAGGACGGCTACACCTTC. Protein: CSVRQDGYTF.